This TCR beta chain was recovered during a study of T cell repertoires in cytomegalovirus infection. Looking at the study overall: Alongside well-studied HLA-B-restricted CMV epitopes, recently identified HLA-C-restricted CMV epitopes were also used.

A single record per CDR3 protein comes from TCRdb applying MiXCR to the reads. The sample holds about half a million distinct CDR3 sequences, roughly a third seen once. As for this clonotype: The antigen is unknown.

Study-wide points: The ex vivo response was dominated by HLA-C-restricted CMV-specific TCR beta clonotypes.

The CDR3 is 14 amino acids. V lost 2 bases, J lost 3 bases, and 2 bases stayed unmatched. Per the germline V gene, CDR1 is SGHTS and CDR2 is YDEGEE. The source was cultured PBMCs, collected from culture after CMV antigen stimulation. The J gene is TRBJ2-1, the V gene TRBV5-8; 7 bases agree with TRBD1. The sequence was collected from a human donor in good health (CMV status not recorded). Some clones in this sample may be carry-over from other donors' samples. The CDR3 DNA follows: TGTGCCAGCAGCTTACAGGGGTTCTACAATGAGCAGTTCTTC. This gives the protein CASSLQGFYNEQFF.